This T cell receptor (beta chain) was recorded in a study of T cell responses to AZD1222 COVID-19 vaccine. Study-wide results and limits: Clonal diversity may have been underestimated, and the donors were mostly white British, with more females than males. With dominance at 160-218 and 743-854, vaccine-associated CD4 TCRs spanned spike.

The V gene's germline CDR1 is SGHAT and CDR2 FQNNGV. The CDR3 spans 16 residues. V shed 6 bases, J shed 0 bases, and the junction held 8 bases outside the gene matches. Details on this clone: Its antigen is undetermined.

Sequencing used immunoSEQ multiplex PCR; TCRdb keeps in-frame clones, though not all of them. The sample holds some 200,000 clones, 80% to 95% seen once. The material sequenced was peripheral blood, taken 28 days after the second AZD1222 dose. This chain joins TRBV11-2 and TRBJ1-1, with TRBD1 matching 9 bases. The clonotype originates from an adult who received the AZD1222 COVID-19 vaccine. The CDR3 loop is CASRSATGGMNTEAFF. The CDR3 bases are TGTGCCAGCAGATCCGCAACAGGGGGCATGAACACTGAAGCTTTCTTT.